This T cell receptor (beta chain) was sequenced for a study of coeliac disease. On the study more broadly: Without high-resolution HLA typing, biased TRBV7-2 usage was examined as a proof of principle. Study findings and constraints: The authors judged this method unsuitable for unbiased gliadin-specific T cell detection.

The ends were cut back, 1 base at V and 2 bases at J, with 12 bases in the middle. CDR1 is MGHRA, CDR2 YSYEKL, per germline. The CDR3 covers 16 residues. This clone was seen a few times. What it binds is not known. Here immunoSEQ multiplex PCR was the method, and the copy in TCRdb shows in-frame clones only, minus some. The table shows under 5,500 clones, with roughly 60% occurring only once. Cells were frozen in aliquots of around 490,000, and one aliquot per fraction was sequenced. This receptor was identified in a human donor with active celiac disease. Sequenced sample: intraepithelial lymphocytes from the gut. The chain is built from TRBV4-1 and TRBJ2-1, with TRBD2 as a possible D gene (5 bases). CDR3 sequence: CASSQGDSVPYNEQFF. The CDR3 DNA sequence: TGCGCCAGCAGCCAAGGTGATAGCGTCCCCTACAATGAGCAGTTCTTC.